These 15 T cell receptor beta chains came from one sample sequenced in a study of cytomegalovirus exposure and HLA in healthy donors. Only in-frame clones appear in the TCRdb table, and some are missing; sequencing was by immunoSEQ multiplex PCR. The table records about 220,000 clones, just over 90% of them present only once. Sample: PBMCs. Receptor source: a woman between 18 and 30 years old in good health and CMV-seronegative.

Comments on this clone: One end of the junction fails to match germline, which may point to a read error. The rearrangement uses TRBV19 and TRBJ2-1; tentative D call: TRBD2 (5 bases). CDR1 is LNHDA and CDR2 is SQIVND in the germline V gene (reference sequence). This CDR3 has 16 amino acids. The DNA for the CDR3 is TGTGCCAGTTCCCCTTTAGCGCCTTCCTCTACAATAGAGCATTTCTTC. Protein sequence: CASSPLAPSSTIEHFF.

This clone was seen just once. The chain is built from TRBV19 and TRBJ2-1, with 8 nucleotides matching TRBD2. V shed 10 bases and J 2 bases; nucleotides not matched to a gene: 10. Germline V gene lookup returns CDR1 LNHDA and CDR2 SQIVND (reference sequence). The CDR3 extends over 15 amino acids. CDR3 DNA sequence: TGTGCCACTCGTGCCGGGACTAGGGCCTACAATGAGCAGTTCTTC. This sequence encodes CATRAGTRAYNEQFF.

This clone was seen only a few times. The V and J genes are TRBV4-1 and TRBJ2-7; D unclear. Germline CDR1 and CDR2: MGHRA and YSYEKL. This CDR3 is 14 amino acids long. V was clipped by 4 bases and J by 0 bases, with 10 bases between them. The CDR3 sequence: CASSPVEISYEQYF. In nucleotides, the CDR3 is TGCGCCAGCAGCCCCGTCGAGATCTCCTACGAGCAGTACTTC.

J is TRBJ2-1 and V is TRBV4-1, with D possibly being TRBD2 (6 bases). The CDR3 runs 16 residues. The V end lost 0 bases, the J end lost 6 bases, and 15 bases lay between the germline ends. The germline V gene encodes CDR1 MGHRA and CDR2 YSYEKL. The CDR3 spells CASSQDRAGSLNEQFF. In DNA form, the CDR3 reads TGCGCCAGCAGCCAAGATAGGGCGGGGAGCCTCAATGAGCAGTTCTTC.

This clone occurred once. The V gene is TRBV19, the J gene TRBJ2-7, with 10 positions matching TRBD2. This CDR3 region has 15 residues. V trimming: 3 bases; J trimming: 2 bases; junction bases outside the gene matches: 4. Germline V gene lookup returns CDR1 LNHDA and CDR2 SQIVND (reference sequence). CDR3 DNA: TGTGCCAGTAGTATCTCTAGCGGGAGCACCTACGAGCAGTACTTC. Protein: CASSISSGSTYEQYF.

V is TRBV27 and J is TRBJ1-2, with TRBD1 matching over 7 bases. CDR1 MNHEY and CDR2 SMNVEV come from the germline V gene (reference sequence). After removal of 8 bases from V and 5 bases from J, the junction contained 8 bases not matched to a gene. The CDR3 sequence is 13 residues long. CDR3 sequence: CASYNRGGYGYTF. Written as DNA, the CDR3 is TGTGCCAGCTATAACAGGGGCGGTTATGGCTACACCTTC.

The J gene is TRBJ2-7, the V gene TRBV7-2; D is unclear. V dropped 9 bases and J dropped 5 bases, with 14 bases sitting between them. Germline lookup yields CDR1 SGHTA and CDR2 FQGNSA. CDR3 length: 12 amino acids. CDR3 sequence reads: CASRLPMNEQYF. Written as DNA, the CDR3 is TGTGCCAGTAGACTCCCTATGAACGAGCAGTACTTC. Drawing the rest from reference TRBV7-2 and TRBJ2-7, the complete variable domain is GAGVSQSPSNKVTEKGKDVELRCDPISGHTALYWYRQSLGQGLEFLIYFQGNSAPDKSGLPSDRFSAERTGGSVSTLTIQRTQQEDSAVYLCASRLPMNEQYFGPGTRLTVT.

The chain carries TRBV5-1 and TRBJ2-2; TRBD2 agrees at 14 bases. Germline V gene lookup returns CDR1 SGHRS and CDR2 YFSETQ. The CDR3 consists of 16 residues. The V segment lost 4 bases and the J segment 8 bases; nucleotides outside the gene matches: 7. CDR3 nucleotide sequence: TGCGCCAGCAGCCTGGGACTAGCGGGAGTCGGAGGGGAGCTGTTTTTT. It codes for CASSLGLAGVGGELFF.

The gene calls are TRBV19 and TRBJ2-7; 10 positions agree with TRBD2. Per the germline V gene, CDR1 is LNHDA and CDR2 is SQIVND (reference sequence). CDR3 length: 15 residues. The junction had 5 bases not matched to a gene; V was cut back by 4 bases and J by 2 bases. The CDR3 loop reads CASSTGLAATYEQYF. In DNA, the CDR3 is TGTGCCAGTAGTACTGGACTAGCGGCGACCTACGAGCAGTACTTC.

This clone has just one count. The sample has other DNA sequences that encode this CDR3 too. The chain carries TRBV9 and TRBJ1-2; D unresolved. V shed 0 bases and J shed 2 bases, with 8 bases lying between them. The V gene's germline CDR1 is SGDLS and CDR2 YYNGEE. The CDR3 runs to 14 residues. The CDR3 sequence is CASSVGGENYGYTF. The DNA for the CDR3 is TGTGCCAGCAGCGTAGGGGGAGAGAACTATGGCTACACCTTC.

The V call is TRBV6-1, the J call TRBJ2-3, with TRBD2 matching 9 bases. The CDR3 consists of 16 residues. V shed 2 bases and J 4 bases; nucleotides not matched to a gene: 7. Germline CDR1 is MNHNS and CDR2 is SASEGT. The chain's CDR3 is CASSEFAGGVADTQYF. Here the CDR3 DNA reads TGTGCCAGCAGTGAATTCGCGGGAGGGGTAGCAGATACGCAGTATTTT.

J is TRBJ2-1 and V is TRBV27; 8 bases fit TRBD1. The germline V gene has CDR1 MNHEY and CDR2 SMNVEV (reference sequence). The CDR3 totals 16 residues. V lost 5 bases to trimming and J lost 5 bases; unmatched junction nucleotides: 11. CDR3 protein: CASSPQTGVLDNEQFF. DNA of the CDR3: TGTGCCAGCAGTCCACAGACAGGGGTGTTGGACAATGAGCAGTTCTTC.

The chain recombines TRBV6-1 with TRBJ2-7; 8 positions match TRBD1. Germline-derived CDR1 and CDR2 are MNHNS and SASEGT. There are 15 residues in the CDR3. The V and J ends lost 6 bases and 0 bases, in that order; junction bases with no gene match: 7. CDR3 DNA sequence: TGTGCCAGCAGATTTGGACAGGGCGGCTCCTACGAGCAGTACTTC. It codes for CASRFGQGGSYEQYF.

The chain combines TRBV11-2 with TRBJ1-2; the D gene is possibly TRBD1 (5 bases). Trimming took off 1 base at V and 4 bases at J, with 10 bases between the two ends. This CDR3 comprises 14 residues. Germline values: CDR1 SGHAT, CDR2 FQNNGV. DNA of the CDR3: TGTGCCAGCAGCTTAGGGCGGACAATCTATGGCTACACCTTC. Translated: CASSLGRTIYGYTF.

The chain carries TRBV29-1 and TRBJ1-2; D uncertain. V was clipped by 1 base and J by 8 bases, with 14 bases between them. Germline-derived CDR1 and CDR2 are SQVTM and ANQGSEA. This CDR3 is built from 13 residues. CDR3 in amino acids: CSVEGRNRGGYTF. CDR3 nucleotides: TGCAGCGTTGAAGGCCGGAATAGAGGAGGCTACACCTTC.